This entry lists 10 T cell receptor beta chains sequenced from one sample in a study of blood T cell repertoires in COVID-19. Libraries were prepared by immunoSEQ multiplex PCR; TCRdb keeps only in-frame clonotypes and omits some of them. The profile shows roughly 150,000 clones, more than 65% of them singletons. The sequenced material came from peripheral blood. Every receptor here comes from a man in his 70s with active or convalescent COVID-19.

The chain is built from TRBV18 and TRBJ1-1; D unclear. Looked up from germline, CDR1 is KGHSH and CDR2 is LQKENI. The germline V and J ends were trimmed by 4 bases and 7 bases, with 4 bases remaining between them. This CDR3 has 10 amino acids. The CDR3 is CASSHIEAFF. The CDR3 DNA reads as TGTGCCAGCTCACACATTGAAGCTTTCTTT.

The chain has TRBV29-1 and TRBJ1-2, with no clear D. The V gene lost 6 bases and the J gene lost 6 bases, with 17 bases spanning the gap. This CDR3 region has 13 residues. Per the germline V gene, CDR1 is SQVTM and CDR2 is ANQGSEA. This chain's CDR3 is CSVGGNTVNGYTF. The CDR3 coding sequence is TGCAGCGTGGGAGGGAACACGGTTAATGGCTACACCTTC.

The chain is built from TRBV5-1 and TRBJ2-5; D perhaps matches TRBD1 (5 bases). This CDR3 has 14 residues. Germline V gene sequence: CDR1 SGHRS, CDR2 YFSETQ. Trimming pared 3 bases from V and 1 base from J, leaving 10 bases between. The CDR3 is CASSSTGGQETQYF. The CDR3, as DNA: TGCGCCAGCAGCTCCACAGGCGGCCAAGAGACCCAGTACTTC.

This clone has only one observation. This chain joins TRBV10-3 and TRBJ2-1, with 13 bases identical to TRBD2. V lost 3 bases and J lost 9; bases outside the gene matches: 11. CDR1 and CDR2 from the germline V gene are ENHRY and SYGVKD. The CDR3 length is 17 residues. The CDR3 sequence: CAISDPGLAGVWTEQFF. The CDR3 DNA follows: TGTGCCATCAGTGACCCAGGACTAGCGGGAGTTTGGACTGAGCAGTTCTTC.

The chain joins TRBV6-2 or TRBV6-3 to TRBJ1-2; D is possibly TRBD1 (5 bases). Between the trimmed V and J ends, which lost 2 bases and 9 bases, there was a span of 13 bases. The CDR3 sequence is 13 residues long. From germline, CDR1 is MNHEY and CDR2 SVGEGT. The CDR3 coding sequence is TGTGCCAGCAGTTACGGGAGGGGAGGGAGCTACACCTTC. Amino acids: CASSYGRGGSYTF.

The chain has TRBV29-1 and TRBJ1-2; D possibly corresponds to TRBD1 (6 bases). The length of the CDR3 is 13 residues. With 6 bases removed from V and 5 bases from J, the gap between germline ends came to 16 bases. In germline, CDR1 is SQVTM, CDR2 ANQGSEA. CDR3 in amino acids: CSVPQGAGYGYTF. As DNA, the CDR3 is TGCAGCGTCCCACAGGGAGCAGGGTATGGCTACACCTTC.

The rearrangement joins TRBV18 to TRBJ2-1; D might be TRBD1 (6 bases). The CDR3 is made up of 15 amino acids. Trimming shortened V by 6 bases and J by 6 bases, and 18 bases separated the two germline ends. CDR1 KGHSH and CDR2 LQKENI come from the germline V gene. Here the CDR3 DNA reads TGTGCCAGCTCTCGACCAGGGGCGCTCAGCAATGAGCAGTTCTTC. Protein product: CASSRPGALSNEQFF.

The chain carries TRBV28 and TRBJ1-2; D remains ambiguous. The germline V gene encodes CDR1 MDHEN and CDR2 SYDVKM. The CDR3 contains 13 residues. V was cut by 2 bases and J by 4 bases, with 8 bases left in between. CDR3 sequence reads: CASSLRLTYGYTF. The CDR3 bases are TGTGCCAGCAGTTTACGACTGACCTATGGCTACACCTTC.

V usage is TRBV15 and J usage is TRBJ1-1; 7 nucleotides align to TRBD1. Trimming at V came to 9 bases and at J to 1 base, leaving 11 bases not matched to a gene. The length of the CDR3 is 15 residues. The germline CDR1 and CDR2 sequences are LNHNV and YYDKDF (reference sequence). The CDR3: CATGPRQGGNTEAFF. The CDR3 DNA reads TGTGCCACGGGACCACGACAGGGCGGGAACACTGAAGCTTTCTTT.

This clone appeared a single time. The gene calls are TRBV5-1 and TRBJ2-1; TRBD2 agrees at 10 bases. Trimming took 0 bases from V and 6 from J; bases not matched to a gene: 9. CDR3 length: 17 residues. Germline-derived CDR1 and CDR2 are SGHRS and YFSETQ. CDR3 in amino acids: CASSLAPAGGGSNEQFF. DNA of the CDR3: TGCGCCAGCAGCTTGGCCCCAGCGGGGGGGGGAAGCAATGAGCAGTTCTTC.